This is a list of T cell receptor beta chains from one sample in a study of T cell changes during pregnancy in multiple sclerosis. Produced via immunoSEQ multiplex PCR; TCRdb's table is partial and in-frame only. The data contain roughly 40,000 clones, roughly 90% of them singletons. The sample here was CD4+ T cells from peripheral blood mononuclear cells, taken in the third trimester of pregnancy. These receptors came from a female donor with multiple sclerosis, enrolled in a pregnancy study. CDR3s include the opening cysteine and the closing phenylalanine or tryptophan. Each record gives: clone size, D gene, J gene, V gene, CDR3 protein, CDR3 DNA. The D gene is left open where the match is weak. Clone size is shown for a subset of rows, as once, few, many or a class of expanded clone.

>.|.|TRBJ1-2|TRBV7-9
CASSLDGALDGYTF
TGTGCCAGCAGCTTAGATGGGGCCTTGGATGGCTACACCTTC
>.|.|TRBJ2-7|TRBV9
CASSVNPGNNLYEQYF
TGTGCCAGCAGCGTGAATCCCGGGAACAACCTCTACGAGCAGTACTTC
>.|TRBD1|TRBJ1-1|TRBV18
CASSQDRVVQTTEAFF
TGTGCCAGCTCACAGGACAGGGTTGTGCAGACCACTGAAGCTTTCTTT
>.|TRBD2|TRBJ2-3|TRBV4-1
CASSLPVGTSGRAPDTQYF
TGCGCCAGCAGCCTTCCAGTCGGGACTAGCGGGAGGGCCCCAGATACGCAGTATTTT
>.|.|TRBJ2-5|TRBV19
CASSMTPTPQETQYF
TGTGCCAGTAGTATGACACCGACACCCCAAGAGACCCAGTACTTC
>.|TRBD1|TRBJ1-5|TRBV10-2
CASSAGGRNQPQHF
TGCGCCAGCAGTGCAGGGGGTAGGAATCAGCCCCAGCATTTT
>.|.|TRBJ2-5|TRBV7-2
CASSSYQETQYF
TGTGCCAGCAGCTCGTACCAAGAGACCCAGTACTTC
>once|.|TRBJ2-1|TRBV1
CTSSRNGTRIPDSYNEQFF
TGCACCAGCAGCCGAAATGGGACTAGGATCCCAGACTCCTACAATGAGCAGTTCTTC
>.|.|TRBJ2-1|TRBV18
CASSPPASSREQFF
TGTGCCAGCTCCCCTCCCGCCAGTTCACGTGAGCAGTTCTTC
>.|.|TRBJ2-7|TRBV6-6
CASSSPRLEGYEQYF
TGTGCCAGCAGTTCTCCGAGACTAGAAGGGTACGAGCAGTACTTC
>.|TRBD1|TRBJ1-2|TRBV7-2
CASSLGDRNYGYTF
TGTGCCAGCAGCTTGGGGGACAGGAACTATGGCTACACCTTC
>.|TRBD1|TRBJ1-2|TRBV10-3
CAISPTGMDYGYTF
TGTGCCATCAGCCCGACAGGGATGGACTATGGCTACACCTTC
>.|.|TRBJ2-6|TRBV4-2
CASSQEFGGIYSGANVLTF
TGTGCCAGCAGCCAAGAGTTTGGCGGGATATACTCTGGGGCCAACGTCCTGACTTTC
>.|.|TRBJ1-4|TRBV29-1
CSVGGLFNEKLFF
TGCAGCGTTGGGGGCTTGTTTAATGAAAAACTGTTTTTT
>few|TRBD2|TRBJ2-7|TRBV7-2
CASSALAGRGSYEQYF
TGTGCCAGCAGCGCTTTAGCGGGGCGGGGATCCTACGAGCAGTACTTC
>.|.|TRBJ1-2|TRBV5-1
CASSLRAEAGYGYTF
TGCGCCAGCAGCTTGAGGGCGGAAGCGGGATACGGCTACACCTTC
>once|TRBD2|TRBJ2-3|TRBV27
CASSSNLGGGLGTQYF
TGTGCCAGCAGTTCAAATTTGGGGGGGGGACTCGGTACGCAGTATTTT
>.|.|TRBJ1-2|TRBV29-1
CSVEDSNYGYTF
TGCAGCGTTGAAGACAGTAACTATGGCTACACCTTC
>.|TRBD2|TRBJ2-1|TRBV4-3
CASSQFIAGTNEQFF
TGCGCCAGCAGCCAATTCATAGCGGGGACGAATGAGCAGTTCTTC
>.|.|TRBJ2-1|TRBV2
CASMMRVWNNEQFF
TGTGCCAGCATGATGAGGGTCTGGAACAATGAGCAGTTCTTC
>.|.|TRBJ2-5|TRBV19
CASSIRGQETQYF
TGTGCCAGTAGTATCCGAGGCCAAGAGACCCAGTACTTC
>.|TRBD2|TRBJ2-7|TRBV5-1
CASSLAGGTSNEQYF
TGCGCCAGCAGCTTAGCGGGAGGAACGTCAAACGAGCAGTACTTC
>.|.|TRBJ2-3|TRBV19
CASSIAATTDTQYF
TGTGCCAGTAGTATTGCTGCTACCACAGATACGCAGTATTTT
>.|TRBD2|TRBJ2-2|TRBV30
CAWRGLAGDTGELFF
TGTGCCTGGAGAGGACTAGCGGGAGATACCGGGGAGCTGTTTTTT
>.|TRBD2|TRBJ2-5|TRBV7-8
CASSGRTSGRAGETQYF
TGTGCCAGCAGCGGGCGGACTAGCGGGAGGGCCGGGGAGACCCAGTACTTC
>.|.|TRBJ2-1|TRBV19
CASRPAGIYNEQFF
TGTGCCAGTAGACCGGCGGGGATCTACAATGAGCAGTTCTTC
>.|TRBD1|TRBJ1-1|TRBV10-3
CAISPTGLNTEAFF
TGTGCCATCAGTCCGACAGGGCTAAACACTGAAGCTTTCTTT
>.|TRBD1|TRBJ2-7|TRBV23-1
CASSPYKNRGDEQYF
TGCGCCAGCAGCCCCTATAAAAACAGGGGAGACGAGCAGTACTTC
>.|TRBD2|TRBJ2-5|TRBV5-1
CASSLASGGETQYF
TGCGCCAGCAGCTTGGCTAGCGGGGGAGAGACCCAGTACTTC
>.|TRBD2|TRBJ2-1|TRBV5-8
CASSRGLAGGPDEQFF
TGTGCCAGCAGCCGGGGACTAGCGGGAGGGCCGGATGAGCAGTTCTTC
>.|.|TRBJ2-2|TRBV7-9
CASSLRASAAGELFF
TGTGCCAGCAGCTTACGGGCTAGCGCGGCCGGGGAGCTGTTTTTT
>once|.|TRBJ2-6|TRBV11-3
CASSSRSEANVLTF
TGTGCCAGCAGCTCCCGGAGCGAGGCCAACGTCCTGACTTTC
>.|.|TRBJ2-2|TRBV18
CASSPQENTGELFF
TGTGCCAGCTCACCGCAGGAGAACACCGGGGAGCTGTTTTTT